This T cell receptor beta chain was documented in a study of T-cell memory formation after mild COVID-19. The CDR3 is made up of 15 amino acids. The germline CDR1 and CDR2 sequences are SGHNT and YENEEA. V lost 5 bases and J lost 5, with 18 bases in between. TCRdb analysed the 5' RACE reads with MiXCR anew, one entry per CDR3 protein. This table has about half a million distinct CDR3 sequences, around a sixth appearing once. Regarding the study as a whole: Cross-reactive memory apparently joined, as some responding clones appeared in pre-infection memory.

This clonotype was observed many times. The target antigen is unknown. The specimen sequenced was PBMCs or a T cell subset sorted from them (not recorded which). This receptor was taken from an adult woman who had mild COVID-19 (a few samples of this study predate the infection). Cell type and time point are not known. V is TRBV11-3 and J is TRBJ1-2, with D maybe TRBD1 (6 bases). The chain's CDR3 is CASSPSWRGAYGYTF. CDR3 coding DNA: TGTGCCAGCAGCCCATCGTGGCGGGGGGCGTATGGCTACACCTTC.